The 16 T cell receptor beta chains listed next were all sequenced from one sample in a study of blood T cell repertoires in COVID-19. Profiled with immunoSEQ multiplex PCR; TCRdb holds only in-frame clones, not every one. This sample has 100,000 or so clones, with roughly nine tenths found just once. Material for sequencing was peripheral blood. These receptor sequences come from a man aged 50-60 years with acute or convalescent COVID-19.

Of note for this clone: This likely traces to a read error, being one base from a far larger clone. The genes are TRBV9 and TRBJ1-4; possible D gene TRBD1, 6 bases. V lost 3 bases to trimming and J lost 0 bases, with 6 bases between them. Germline V CDR1 and CDR2: SGDLS, YYNGEE. The CDR3 extends over 14 amino acids. The CDR3 sequence is CASSGTATNEKLFF. In DNA, the CDR3 is TGTGCCAGCAGCGGGACAGCAACTAATGAAAAACTGTTTTTT.

The chain couples TRBV15 to TRBJ1-3; 12 positions match TRBD1. Germline V lookup: CDR1 LNHNV, CDR2 YYDKDF (reference sequence). V trimming: 3 bases; J trimming: 6 bases; junction bases outside the gene matches: 0. This CDR3 contains 14 residues. DNA of the CDR3: TGTGCCACCAGCAGGGGACAGGGGGCAAACACCATATATTTT. It codes for CATSRGQGANTIYF.

This clone has only one observation. J is TRBJ2-7 and V is TRBV6-5, with a tentative D call TRBD2 (5 bases). Looked up from germline, CDR1 is MNHEY and CDR2 is SVGAGI. The CDR3 is 15 residues long. V lost 2 bases and J lost 7, with 18 bases in between. The chain's CDR3 is CASSYTPRPSGEQYF. CDR3 DNA: TGTGCCAGCAGTTACACCCCCCGGCCTTCGGGGGAGCAGTACTTC.

The V gene is TRBV7-2, the J gene TRBJ1-4; TRBD1 aligns across 8 bases. The V and J ends lost 5 bases and 8 bases, in that order; junction bases with no gene match: 7. Germline CDR1 reads SGHTA; CDR2 reads FQGNSA. The CDR3 length is 14 residues. DNA of the CDR3: TGTGCCAGCAGCCCCGGACAGGGCGGAGAAAAACTGTTTTTT. Encoded protein: CASSPGQGGEKLFF.

This chain joins TRBV3-1 (or the pseudogene TRBV3-2) and TRBJ2-7, with 9 bases fitting TRBD1. Per germline, CDR1 LGHDT and CDR2 YNNKEL (reference sequence). J gave up 5 bases and V 4 bases, and 9 bases lay outside the gene matches. This CDR3 is built from 15 residues. CDR3 region: CASSPLRTGANEQYF. CDR3 in DNA: TGTGCCAGCAGCCCGCTTCGGACAGGGGCGAACGAGCAGTACTTC.

V and J are TRBV5-5 and TRBJ2-7; TRBD1 matches 11 bases. In germline, CDR1 is SGHKS, CDR2 YYEKEE (reference sequence). The CDR3 length is 15 residues. With V trimmed by 4 bases and J by 3 bases, 6 bases remained unmatched. The CDR3: CASSIGQGAIYEQYF. CDR3 coding DNA: TGTGCCAGCAGCATCGGACAGGGGGCGATCTACGAGCAGTACTTC.

For the CDR3, the DNA is TGTGCCTGGAGTCCAGGGGGCGGTTCCTACAATGAGCAGTTCTTC. It yields the protein CAWSPGGGSYNEQFF. The rearrangement uses TRBV30 and TRBJ2-1; 8 bases fit TRBD1. In germline, CDR1 is GTSNPN, CDR2 SVGIG (reference sequence). The CDR3 spans 15 residues. V lost 2 bases, J lost 1 base, and 4 bases stayed unmatched.

The V gene is TRBV2, the J gene TRBJ2-1; 7 bases align to TRBD2. This CDR3 has 16 amino acids. Germline CDR1 SNHLY, CDR2 FYNNEI. After removal of 7 bases from V and 2 bases from J, the junction contained 11 bases not matched to a gene. The CDR3 region has the DNA TGTGCCAGCACCCGTGAAAAGGCGGGGGCCTACAATGAGCAGTTCTTC. As protein: CASTREKAGAYNEQFF.

This chain links TRBV7-9 with TRBJ2-1, with D possibly matching TRBD1 (5 bases). There are 15 residues in the CDR3. V was trimmed by 5 bases and J by 3 bases, leaving 14 bases between them. Germline CDR1 and CDR2: SEHNR and FQNEAQ (reference sequence). CDR3 loop: CASSHTQGNYNEQFF. In DNA form, the CDR3 reads TGTGCCAGCAGCCATACTCAGGGAAACTACAATGAGCAGTTCTTC.

This chain links TRBV4-1 with TRBJ1-3; no reliable D call. CDR1 is MGHRA and CDR2 is YSYEKL in the germline V gene. The V gene lost 4 bases and the J gene lost 0 bases, with 16 bases spanning the gap. The CDR3 has 17 amino acids. The CDR3 sequence: CASSLFPPVSSGNTIYF. In nucleotides, the CDR3 is TGCGCCAGCAGCCTCTTCCCCCCCGTGAGCTCTGGAAACACCATATATTTT.

The V and J genes are TRBV27 and TRBJ1-1; no clear D. The CDR3 totals 13 residues. V was pared by 3 bases and J by 0 bases, with 5 bases between. In germline, CDR1 is MNHEY, CDR2 SMNVEV (reference sequence). CDR3 protein: CASSFGLNTEAFF. CDR3 bases: TGTGCCAGCAGTTTCGGTCTGAACACTGAAGCTTTCTTT.

The rearrangement uses TRBV7-2 and TRBJ2-1; TRBD1 might be the D (7 bases). Per germline, CDR1 SGHTA and CDR2 FQGNSA. This CDR3 is built from 16 residues. Between the trimmed V and J ends, which lost 4 bases and 6 bases, there was a span of 19 bases. CDR3 nucleotides: TGTGCCAGCAGCTCAGACAGGGTGTCCGGGGGCAATGAGCAGTTCTTC. This translates into CASSSDRVSGGNEQFF.

The rearrangement links TRBV5-4 to TRBJ2-1, with D maybe TRBD1 (6 bases). V shed 0 bases and J shed 0 bases, with 7 bases lying between them. CDR3 length equals 15 residues. Per the germline V gene, CDR1 is SGHNT and CDR2 is YYREEE (reference sequence). The CDR3, as DNA: TGTGCCAGCAGCTTGGTAGGGGGCTCCTACAATGAGCAGTTCTTC. Translation gives CASSLVGGSYNEQFF.

The chain uses TRBV19 and TRBJ2-3, with TRBD1 matching over 8 bases. This CDR3 spans 18 amino acids. V shed 6 bases and J 4 bases; nucleotides not matched to a gene: 18. Per the germline V gene, CDR1 is LNHDA and CDR2 is SQIVND (reference sequence). CDR3 region: CASSLDGWDRIGADTQYF. CDR3 nucleotide sequence: TGTGCCAGTAGCCTCGACGGGTGGGACAGGATAGGCGCAGATACGCAGTATTTT.

The rearrangement uses TRBV2 and TRBJ2-7; 7 bases align to TRBD1. J was trimmed by 2 bases and V by 2 bases; bases with no gene match: 9. Germline V gene data show CDR1 as SNHLY and CDR2 as FYNNEI. This CDR3 has 16 amino acids. CDR3 residues: CASSESRQGAAYEQYF. As DNA, the CDR3 is TGTGCCAGCAGTGAAAGTAGACAGGGAGCAGCCTACGAGCAGTACTTC.

This chain joins TRBV5-1 and TRBJ1-1; 8 nucleotides line up with TRBD1. Germline lookup yields CDR1 SGHRS and CDR2 YFSETQ. Trimming took 4 bases from V and 4 from J; bases not matched to a gene: 9. CDR3 length: 15 residues. CDR3 protein: CASSPQGASSTEAFF. CDR3 sequence (DNA): TGCGCCAGCAGCCCCCAGGGGGCGTCTAGCACTGAAGCTTTCTTT.